The 27 T cell receptor beta chains below were found in one sample sequenced in a study of beta chain features in type 1 diabetes. The study's findings and limits: Type 1 diabetes patients had TCRB CDR3s that were shorter (moderately but significantly so) in all four CD4+ subsets.

Sequenced material consisted of expressed TCRB transcripts (all of the isolated RNA was reverse transcribed). TCRdb's table, derived via immunoSEQ multiplex PCR, lists solely in-frame clones and lacks some. The profile shows roughly 130,000 clones, about 16% of them singletons. The antigens for these receptors are not known. Sequenced: central memory CD4+ T cells from blood. These receptors were taken from a man aged 25 to 40 with type 1 diabetes.

This sequence joins TRBV30 and TRBJ1-6; perhaps TRBD1 as D (5 bases). The CDR3 spans 14 residues. CDR1 is GTSNPN and CDR2 is SVGIG in the germline V gene (reference sequence). The V and J ends lost 3 bases and 7 bases respectively, with 13 bases between them. CDR3 in amino acids: CAWSGGGENSPLHF. For the CDR3, the DNA is TGTGCCTGGAGCGGCGGAGGGGAAAATTCACCCCTCCACTTT.

The rearrangement joins TRBV5-1 to TRBJ2-1; D is ambiguous. The CDR3 has 11 residues. The V end was cut by 4 bases, the J end by 5 bases, with 4 bases between. The germline V gene has CDR1 SGHRS and CDR2 YFSETQ. This CDR3 reads CASSGNNEQFF. Written as DNA, the CDR3 is TGCGCCAGCAGCGGGAACAATGAGCAGTTCTTC.

The table lists this clone with a few counts. The rearrangement uses TRBV14 and TRBJ2-2; 13 bases align to TRBD2. J was trimmed by 3 bases and V by 0 bases; bases with no gene match: 4. The length of the CDR3 is 18 residues. In germline, CDR1 is SGHDN, CDR2 FVKESK. The CDR3 DNA reads TGTGCCAGCAGCCAAGAGGTGGGACTAGCGGGGCACACCGGGGAGCTGTTTTTT. This translates into CASSQEVGLAGHTGELFF.

There are many counts of this clone. The genes are TRBV5-8 and TRBJ2-4, with D perhaps being TRBD1 or TRBD2 (6 bases each). The CDR3 runs 16 residues. CDR1 and CDR2 from the germline V gene are SGHTS and YDEGEE. The V end lost 2 bases, the J end lost 5 bases, and 17 bases lay between the germline ends. The chain's CDR3 is CASSFGGRTDENIQYF. For the CDR3, the DNA is TGTGCCAGCAGCTTTGGGGGGCGGACAGATGAAAACATTCAGTACTTC.

This clone was observed many times. This chain links TRBV30 with TRBJ2-1; the D gene is possibly TRBD1 (6 bases). The germline gives CDR1 GTSNPN, CDR2 SVGIG (reference sequence). This CDR3 is 14 amino acids long. Trimming removed 3 bases from V and 3 bases from J, with 12 bases in between. CDR3 nucleotide sequence: TGTGCCTGGAGGGAAACAGGGAACTACAATGAGCAGTTCTTC. The encoded protein is CAWRETGNYNEQFF.

There are a few counts of this clone. The J gene is TRBJ2-3, the V gene TRBV13; tentative D call: TRBD2 (5 bases). Trimming shortened V by 0 bases and J by 2 bases, and 12 bases separated the two germline ends. From germline, CDR1 is PRHDT and CDR2 FYEKMQ (reference sequence). CDR3 length: 16 residues. CDR3: CASSLGRGLNTDTQYF. The CDR3 region has the DNA TGTGCCAGCAGCTTAGGCCGAGGGCTTAACACAGATACGCAGTATTTT.

This clone has just a few counts. The rearrangement links TRBV28 to TRBJ2-1; 8 bases map to TRBD1. J was trimmed by 8 bases and V by 5 bases; bases with no gene match: 11. This CDR3 has 15 residues. Germline V gene data show CDR1 as MDHEN and CDR2 as SYDVKM. The CDR3 nucleotides are TGTGCCAGCAGTGTACCACAGGGGGGTGACGATGAGCAGTTCTTC. This translates into CASSVPQGGDDEQFF.

This sequence joins TRBV4-2 and TRBJ2-2; D not resolved. The CDR3 contains 16 residues. Germline V CDR1 and CDR2: LGHNA, YNFKEQ. V dropped 0 bases and J dropped 0 bases, with 8 bases sitting between them. CDR3 loop: CASSQDLAANTGELFF. The DNA for the CDR3 is TGTGCCAGCAGCCAAGACTTGGCAGCGAACACCGGGGAGCTGTTTTTT.

In this sample, this clone turned up many times. This chain connects TRBV7-2 to TRBJ2-3; D is ambiguous. CDR3 size: 13 residues. From germline, CDR1 is SGHTA and CDR2 FQGNSA. V was trimmed by 3 bases and J by 5 bases, leaving 9 bases between them. The CDR3 DNA reads as TGTGCCAGCAGCTTCGGCTTGGGAGATACGCAGTATTTT. Translated, it gives CASSFGLGDTQYF.

The CDR3 here is CASSWTSGGTGKETQYF. CDR3 nucleotides: TGTGCCAGCAGCTGGACTAGCGGGGGCACGGGGAAAGAGACCCAGTACTTC. This rearrangement joins TRBV5-6 to TRBJ2-5; 13 bases are a match to TRBD2. Germline CDR1 SGHDT, CDR2 YYEEEE. V lost 3 bases and J lost 3; bases outside the gene matches: 8. The CDR3 runs 17 residues.

This clone was found a few times. This chain links TRBV6-5 with TRBJ1-2, with D possibly matching TRBD1 (5 bases). The CDR3 length is 13 residues. Germline V gene sequence: CDR1 MNHEY, CDR2 SVGAGI. Trimming stripped 6 bases from V and 6 bases from J, with 14 bases between. CDR3 nucleotide sequence: TGTGCCAGCAGGTACCGGGGCCTCAATGGCTACACCTTC. Translating it yields CASRYRGLNGYTF.

This clone was recorded at least ten times. The CDR3 spells CASSRPGRIEAFF. The CDR3 DNA reads as TGTGCCAGCAGCCGACCGGGACGCATTGAAGCTTTCTTT. The chain employs TRBV11-2 and TRBJ1-1; tentative D call: TRBD1 (5 bases). V lost 5 bases and J 7 bases, leaving 14 bases between the germline ends. The CDR3 is 13 residues long. Germline V gives CDR1 SGHAT, CDR2 FQNNGV.

This clone was observed a few times. The chain has TRBV6-5 and TRBJ1-2; TRBD1 matches at 8 bases. Trimming removed 4 bases from V and 6 bases from J; junction bases left unmatched: 4. This CDR3 has 13 residues. Germline V gene data show CDR1 as MNHEY and CDR2 as SVGAGI. CDR3 DNA sequence: TGTGCCAGCAGTTCAGGGGGCTATCATGGCTACACCTTC. Its protein product is CASSSGGYHGYTF.

The sample holds a few counts of this clone. V usage is TRBV29-1 and J usage is TRBJ2-1, with D maybe TRBD2 (7 bases). This CDR3 has 15 residues. Trimming left V 6 bases short and J 0 bases short, with 15 bases between. In germline, CDR1 is SQVTM, CDR2 ANQGSEA. The DNA of the CDR3 is TGCAGCGTCGAAAAGGCGGGGGCCTCCTACAATGAGCAGTTCTTC. Its translation is CSVEKAGASYNEQFF.

V gene TRBV7-2 combines with J gene TRBJ1-6; no firm D call. In germline, CDR1 is SGHTA, CDR2 FQGNSA. This CDR3 is built from 14 residues. With 8 bases removed from V and 7 bases from J, the gap between germline ends came to 15 bases. The CDR3 nucleotides read TGTGCCAGCGGCCGGGGTGGATCGAATTCACCCCTCCACTTT. It yields the protein CASGRGGSNSPLHF.

The chain recombines TRBV4-2 with TRBJ2-5; possible D gene TRBD1, 5 bases. This CDR3 spans 15 amino acids. Germline CDR1 and CDR2: LGHNA and YNFKEQ. V lost 0 bases, J lost 5 bases, and 13 bases lay in between. CDR3 nucleotide sequence: TGTGCCAGCAGCCAAGATGGGGCAGCCTGGGAGACCCAGTACTTC. It translates to CASSQDGAAWETQYF.

This clone has at least ten counts. The chain couples TRBV29-1 to TRBJ2-1, with D hard to call. The CDR3 is made up of 11 amino acids. Trimming took off 6 bases at V and 2 bases at J, with 5 bases between the two ends. The germline V gene encodes CDR1 SQVTM and CDR2 ANQGSEA. The CDR3 loop is CSVETYNEQFF. The CDR3 DNA is TGCAGCGTGGAGACCTACAATGAGCAGTTCTTC.

This chain joins TRBV6-6 and TRBJ2-5, with a weak D call TRBD1 (6 bases). V lost 7 bases to trimming and J lost 4 bases, with 13 bases between them. CDR1 and CDR2 (germline): MNHNY, SVGAGI (reference sequence). CDR3 size: 13 residues. This CDR3 reads CASTSGVAETQYF. The CDR3 DNA reads TGTGCCAGCACCTCAGGGGTCGCAGAGACCCAGTACTTC.

This clone was observed many times. The chain couples TRBV25-1 to TRBJ2-1; 7 positions match TRBD2. V trimming: 4 bases; J trimming: 2 bases; junction bases outside the gene matches: 5. From germline, CDR1 is MGHDK and CDR2 SYGVNS. The CDR3 has 15 residues. The CDR3 is CASSGFGGTYNEQFF. CDR3 nucleotide sequence: TGTGCCAGCAGTGGCTTCGGGGGGACCTACAATGAGCAGTTCTTC.

This clone was found a few times. The chain has TRBV29-1 and TRBJ1-4; TRBD1 aligns across 9 bases. The germline CDR1 and CDR2 sequences are SQVTM and ANQGSEA. The CDR3 extends over 13 amino acids. Trimming removed 6 bases from V and 7 bases from J; junction bases left unmatched: 6. The CDR3 sequence: CSVDRGEGEKLFF. DNA of the CDR3: TGCAGCGTGGACAGGGGAGAAGGTGAAAAACTGTTTTTT.

In its sample, this clone was seen many times. At the DNA level, this CDR3 is encoded by other sequences in the same sample as well. The chain employs TRBV5-1 and TRBJ2-7, with 9 bases matching TRBD1. Trimming took 0 bases from V and 5 from J; bases not matched to a gene: 3. CDR1 is SGHRS, CDR2 YFSETQ, per germline. The length of the CDR3 is 14 residues. The CDR3 bases are TGCGCCAGCAGCTTGGGGACAGGGGACCACGAGCAGTACTTC. It codes for CASSLGTGDHEQYF.

This clone showed up just a few times. V gene TRBV29-1 combines with J gene TRBJ2-7, with 7 bases that match TRBD1. Germline V lookup: CDR1 SQVTM, CDR2 ANQGSEA. Unmatched junction bases numbered 12, after V lost 7 bases and J lost 3 bases. This CDR3 has 14 amino acids. CDR3: CSASRGQGLYEQYF. CDR3 nucleotide sequence: TGCAGCGCCTCAAGGGGGCAGGGGCTCTACGAGCAGTACTTC.

This clone was counted between two and nine times. CDR3 protein: CASSQGQGNGYTF. DNA of the CDR3: TGCGCCAGCAGCCAGGGACAGGGGAATGGCTACACCTTC. V usage is TRBV4-3 and J usage is TRBJ1-2, with 10 nucleotides matching TRBD1. This CDR3 is built from 13 residues. J lost 6 bases, V lost 3 bases, and 1 base had no gene match. CDR1 is LGHNA, CDR2 YSLEER, per germline.

The chain joins TRBV5-1 to TRBJ2-7; D gene ambiguous. There are 14 residues in the CDR3. Trimming left V 3 bases short and J 0 bases short, with 10 bases between. Looked up from germline, CDR1 is SGHRS and CDR2 is YFSETQ. The CDR3 region has the DNA TGCGCCAGCAGCTCCGCCGGGTCCTCCTACGAGCAGTACTTC. Residues: CASSSAGSSYEQYF.

Details on this clone: The germline gene is not matched at one end of the junction; a read error may be the cause. The gene calls are TRBV7-7 and TRBJ2-5; D is ambiguous. Germline CDR1 is SSHAT and CDR2 is FNYEAQ (reference sequence). CDR3 length: 14 amino acids. The chain's CDR3 is CASSSSWDGETQYF. CDR3 nucleotide sequence: TGTGCTAGCAGCTCCTCATGGGATGGGGAGACCCAGTACTTC.

This clone counts as medium-sized. This chain joins TRBV25-1 and TRBJ1-6, with TRBD1 as a possible D gene (6 bases). Trimming cost V 4 bases and J 13 bases, with 8 bases left between them. The CDR3 totals 11 residues. Germline V gene lookup returns CDR1 MGHDK and CDR2 SYGVNS. The CDR3 DNA sequence: TGTGCCAGCAGTGTTCAGGGGCCCCTCCACTTT. Translated, it gives CASSVQGPLHF.

The chain couples TRBV20-1 to TRBJ2-5; TRBD1 is a possible D gene (5 bases). Trimming took off 4 bases at V and 5 bases at J, with 8 bases between the two ends. CDR3 length: 11 residues. The germline V gene encodes CDR1 DFQATT and CDR2 SNEGSKA (reference sequence). This CDR3 reads CSANRRETQYF. The CDR3, as DNA: TGCAGTGCTAACAGGCGTGAGACCCAGTACTTC.